This T cell receptor (beta chain) appears in the sequencing data of a study of regulatory T cells in long-lasting Graves disease. The study, taken as a whole, reports: Whereas 966 public clonotypes were shared by new patients, persistent patients shared more, at roughly 3,000. Persistent disease preferred TRBV28, TRBJ1-2 and TRBJ2-5.

Time point specified: persistent/refractory GD, antithyroid drugs over 5 years with positive TRAb. Isolated PBMC RNA provided the starting material for the TCR library. Graves' disease was diagnosed by American Thyroid Association guidelines. Combining iRepertoire HTBI primers with Arm-PCR of CDR3 regions, the authors built TCR beta libraries. TCRdb fed the multiplex PCR reads into MiXCR, producing one record per CDR3 protein. Found here are about 430,000 distinct CDR3 sequences, 20% to 25% of them singletons; the top ten hold roughly an eighth. CDR1 is LGHDT and CDR2 is YNNKEL in the germline V gene (reference sequence). CDR3 length: 16 residues. The V and J ends lost 3 bases and 1 base respectively, with 15 bases between them. In its sample, this clonotype was seen many times. No antigen is known for it.

The chain joins TRBV3-1 to TRBJ2-5, with a tentative D call TRBD1 (6 bases). The source is a female donor with Graves disease. The material was peripheral blood mononuclear cells (PBMCs), obtained when the disease was refractory, from a patient treated with antithyroid drugs. CDR3 in DNA: TGTGCCAGCAGCCACGGAAAGACAGGACCCCAAGAGACCCAGTACTTC. This gives the protein CASSHGKTGPQETQYF.